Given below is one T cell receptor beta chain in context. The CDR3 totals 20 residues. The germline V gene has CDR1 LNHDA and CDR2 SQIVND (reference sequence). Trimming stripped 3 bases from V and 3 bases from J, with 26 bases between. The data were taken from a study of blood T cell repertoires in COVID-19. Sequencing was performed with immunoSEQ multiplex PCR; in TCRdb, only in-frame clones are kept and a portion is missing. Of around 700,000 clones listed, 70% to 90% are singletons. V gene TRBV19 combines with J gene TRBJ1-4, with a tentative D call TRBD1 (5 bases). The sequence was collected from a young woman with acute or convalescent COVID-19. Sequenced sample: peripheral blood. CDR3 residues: CASSILSPLGGGVSNEKLFF. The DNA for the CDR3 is TGTGCCAGTAGTATTCTGTCCCCCCTCGGGGGAGGGGTTTCTAATGAAAAACTGTTTTTT.